The sequence of this T cell receptor (beta chain) was determined in a study of cytomegalovirus exposure and HLA in healthy donors. The overall study: The same platform was used for the 130 or so validation repertoires and the approximately 670 first-cohort repertoires, a later analysis reported. Study-wide points: In vitro testing confirmed a few CMV-associated chains as specific for CMV antigens. Cytomegalovirus-associated TCR beta chains were listed, numbering 150 to 200.

With 0 bases removed from V and 2 bases from J, the gap between germline ends came to 12 bases. The CDR3 length is 16 residues. In germline, CDR1 is SGDLS, CDR2 YYNGEE. TCRdb's table, derived via immunoSEQ multiplex PCR, lists solely in-frame clones and lacks some. Here the sample spans roughly 98,000 clones, about 90% being singletons. Notes on this clone: The antigen is not known.

The donors were part of the validation cohort, which consisted of 120 subjects and was separate from the first cohort of several hundred subjects. Source material: PBMCs. The V gene is TRBV9, the J gene TRBJ1-3; D ambiguous. The receptor was derived from a man between 18 and 35 years old in good health and CMV-seropositive. The CDR3 sequence is CASSVGRELAGNTIYF. The CDR3 nucleotides read TGTGCCAGCAGCGTAGGGAGGGAGTTAGCTGGAAACACCATATATTTT.